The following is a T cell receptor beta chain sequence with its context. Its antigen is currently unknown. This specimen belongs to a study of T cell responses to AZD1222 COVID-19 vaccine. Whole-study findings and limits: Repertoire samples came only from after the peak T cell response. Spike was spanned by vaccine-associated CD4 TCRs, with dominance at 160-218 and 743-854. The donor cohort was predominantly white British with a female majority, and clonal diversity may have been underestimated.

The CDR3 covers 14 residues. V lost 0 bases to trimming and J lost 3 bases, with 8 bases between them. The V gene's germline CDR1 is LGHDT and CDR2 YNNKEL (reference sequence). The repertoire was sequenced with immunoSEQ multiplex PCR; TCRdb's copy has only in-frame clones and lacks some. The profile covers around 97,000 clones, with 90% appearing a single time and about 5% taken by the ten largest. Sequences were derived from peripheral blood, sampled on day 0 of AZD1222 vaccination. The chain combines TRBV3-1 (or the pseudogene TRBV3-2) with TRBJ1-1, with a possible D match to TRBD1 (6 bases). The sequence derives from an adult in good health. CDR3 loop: CASSQDQGYTEAFF. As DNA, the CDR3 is TGTGCCAGCAGCCAAGATCAGGGGTACACTGAAGCTTTCTTT.